This TCR beta chain was captured in a study of T cell changes during pregnancy in multiple sclerosis. Trimming shortened V by 1 base and J by 4 bases, and 8 bases separated the two germline ends. The length of the CDR3 is 13 residues. Germline V gene sequence: CDR1 SGHTA, CDR2 FQGNSA. Sequenced by immunoSEQ multiplex PCR; TCRdb stores in-frame clones only, minus some. The repertoire has some 56,000 clones, roughly 90% of them found once; the top ten carry approximately 0.6%. Sequencing was performed on CD4+ T cells from peripheral blood mononuclear cells, taken after pregnancy. The chain joins TRBV7-2 to TRBJ2-7; D not resolved. The receptor was isolated from a female donor with multiple sclerosis, enrolled in a pregnancy study. This CDR3 is CASSLGYRYEQYF. For the CDR3, the DNA is TGTGCCAGCAGCTTAGGCTATCGATACGAGCAGTACTTC.